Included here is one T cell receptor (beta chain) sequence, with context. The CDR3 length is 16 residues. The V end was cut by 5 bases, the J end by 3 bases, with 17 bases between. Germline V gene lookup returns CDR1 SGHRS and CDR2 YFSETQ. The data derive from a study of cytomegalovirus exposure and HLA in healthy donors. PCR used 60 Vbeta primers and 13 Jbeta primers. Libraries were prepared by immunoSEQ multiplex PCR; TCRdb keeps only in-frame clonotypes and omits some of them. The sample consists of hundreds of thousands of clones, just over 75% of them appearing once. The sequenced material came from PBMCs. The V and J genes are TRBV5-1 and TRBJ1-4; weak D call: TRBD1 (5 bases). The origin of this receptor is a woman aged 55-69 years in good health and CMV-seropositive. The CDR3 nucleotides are TGCGCCAGCAGTCCGACCACAGGAGCTGCTAATGAAAAACTGTTTTTT. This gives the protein CASSPTTGAANEKLFF.